This T cell receptor beta chain was profiled in a study of blood T cell repertoires in COVID-19. Turning to the study itself: The United States, Italy and Spain supplied acute and convalescent COVID-19 samples.

Germline loops: CDR1 SGDLS, CDR2 YYNGEE. The ends were cut back, 0 bases at V and 0 bases at J, with 10 bases in the middle. This CDR3 has 17 amino acids. Source study methods: Estimates of nucleated cell counts were drawn from the amplification of reference gene primers. Profiled with immunoSEQ multiplex PCR; TCRdb holds only in-frame clones, not every one. Clonal size and the V and J genes are those of that table, whereas D and trimming came from the DNA. The sample has about 210,000 clones; around 84% are singletons. This chain uses TRBV9 with TRBJ2-6; TRBD1 is a possible D gene (5 bases). This TCR derives from a man aged 50 or older with active or convalescent COVID-19. Sequencing was carried out using peripheral blood. The CDR3 coding sequence is TGTGCCAGCAGCGTAGACAGGATAACCTCTGGGGCCAACGTCCTGACTTTC. It codes for CASSVDRITSGANVLTF.